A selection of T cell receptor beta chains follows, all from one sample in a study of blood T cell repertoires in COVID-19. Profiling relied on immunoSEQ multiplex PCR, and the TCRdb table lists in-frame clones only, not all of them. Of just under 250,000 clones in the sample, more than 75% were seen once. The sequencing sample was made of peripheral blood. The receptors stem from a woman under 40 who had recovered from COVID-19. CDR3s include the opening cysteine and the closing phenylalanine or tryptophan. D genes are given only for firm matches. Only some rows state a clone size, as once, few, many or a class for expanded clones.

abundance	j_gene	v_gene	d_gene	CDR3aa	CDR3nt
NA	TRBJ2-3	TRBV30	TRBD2	CAWIFGLAGAGGDTQYF	TGTGCCTGGATCTTCGGGCTAGCGGGTGCCGGAGGAGATACGCAGTATTTT
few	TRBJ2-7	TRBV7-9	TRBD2	CASSQEAGGQYEQYF	TGTGCCAGCAGCCAAGAAGCGGGGGGGCAGTACGAGCAGTACTTC
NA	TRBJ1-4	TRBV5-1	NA	CASSLISGHEKLFF	TGCGCCAGCAGCTTGATCTCAGGGCACGAAAAACTGTTTTTT
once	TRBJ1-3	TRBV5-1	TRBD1	CASSQIQGATGNTIYF	TGCGCCAGCAGCCAAATACAGGGGGCGACAGGAAACACCATATATTTT
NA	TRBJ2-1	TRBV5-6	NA	CASSLASQQQFF	TGTGCCAGCAGCTTGGCAAGCCAACAGCAGTTCTTC
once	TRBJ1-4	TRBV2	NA	CASKKDGGSREKLFF	TGTGCCAGCAAAAAGGATGGGGGGAGTCGGGAAAAACTGTTTTTT
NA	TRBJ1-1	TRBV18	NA	CASSPQGMNTEAFF	TGTGCCAGCTCACCACAGGGGATGAACACTGAAGCTTTCTTT
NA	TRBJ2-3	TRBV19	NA	CASSTRIGGRLDTQYF	TGTGCCAGTAGTACCCGGATAGGGGGAAGATTGGATACGCAGTATTTT
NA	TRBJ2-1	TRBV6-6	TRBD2	CASGERGPYNEQFF	TGTGCCAGCGGAGAGCGGGGACCCTACAATGAGCAGTTCTTC
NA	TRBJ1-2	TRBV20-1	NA	CSARGAGYTF	TGCAGTGCTAGGGGCGCTGGCTACACCTTC
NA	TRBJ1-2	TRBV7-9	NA	CASSLDQLNYGYTF	TGTGCCAGCAGCTTAGACCAACTTAACTATGGCTACACCTTC
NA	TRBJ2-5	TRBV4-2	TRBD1	CASSQVGQGGAETQYF	TGTGCCAGCAGCCAAGTGGGACAGGGCGGGGCCGAGACCCAGTACTTC
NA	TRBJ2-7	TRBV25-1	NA	CASSETAGASPSYEQYF	TGTGCCAGCAGTGAAACAGCGGGCGCTTCTCCAAGCTACGAGCAGTACTTC
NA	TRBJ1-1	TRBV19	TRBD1	CASSIDRQGNTEAFF	TGTGCCAGTAGTATAGATAGACAGGGGAACACTGAAGCTTTCTTT
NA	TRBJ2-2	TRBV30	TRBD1	CAWSVGTGGPTGELFF	TGTGCCTGGAGTGTAGGGACAGGGGGGCCCACCGGGGAGCTGTTTTTT
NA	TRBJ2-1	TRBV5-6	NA	CASSAGRSSYNEQFF	TGTGCCAGCAGCGCGGGTCGGAGCTCCTACAATGAGCAGTTCTTC
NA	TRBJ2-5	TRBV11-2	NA	CASSPLGSQETQYF	TGTGCCAGCAGCCCCCTGGGCAGTCAGGAGACCCAGTACTTC